What follows describes a single TCR beta chain. The antigen remains undetermined. This specimen comes from a study of T cell repertoires in aging, cancer and after chemotherapy. General study results and limits: The repertoire data cannot show anything about immunological memory following chemotherapy.

Multiplex touch-down PCR with TRB-A/B primers amplified rearranged V-D-J TRB sequences. TCRdb re-derived calls from the multiplex PCR reads in MiXCR, one entry per CDR3 protein. The sample yields about 5,200 distinct CDR3 sequences, over 25% seen once. Amplification of TCR beta used genomic DNA extracted from peripheral blood. Sample: blood. This clonotype was obtained from a human donor in good health.

CDR3 coding DNA: TGTGCCAGCAGTTTGGGGGGACAGGCTGAATCAGGTGAAAAACTGTTTTTT. Translation: CASSLGGQAESGEKLFF. The V and J genes are TRBV27 and TRBJ1-4, with 8 positions matching TRBD1. Unmatched junction bases numbered 13, after V lost 3 bases and J lost 7 bases. This CDR3 has 17 amino acids. Germline CDR1 is MNHEY and CDR2 is SMNVEV (reference sequence).